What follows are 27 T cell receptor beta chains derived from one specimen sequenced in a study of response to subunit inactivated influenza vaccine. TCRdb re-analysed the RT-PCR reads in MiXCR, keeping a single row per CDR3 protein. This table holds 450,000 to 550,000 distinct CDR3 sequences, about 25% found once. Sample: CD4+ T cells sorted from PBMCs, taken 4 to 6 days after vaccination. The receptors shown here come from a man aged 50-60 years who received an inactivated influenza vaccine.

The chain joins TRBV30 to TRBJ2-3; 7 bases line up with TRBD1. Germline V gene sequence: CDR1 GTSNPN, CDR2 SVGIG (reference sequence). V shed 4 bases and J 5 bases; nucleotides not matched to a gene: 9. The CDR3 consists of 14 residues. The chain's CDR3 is CAWKGTEVRDTQYF. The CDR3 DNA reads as TGTGCCTGGAAGGGGACAGAGGTTCGAGATACGCAGTATTTT.

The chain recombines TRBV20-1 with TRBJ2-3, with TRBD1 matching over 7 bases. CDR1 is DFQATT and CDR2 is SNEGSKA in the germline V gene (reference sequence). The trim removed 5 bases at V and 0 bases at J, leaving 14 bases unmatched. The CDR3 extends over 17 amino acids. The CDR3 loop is CSAPKGGPTISTDTQYF. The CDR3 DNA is TGCAGTGCTCCCAAAGGGGGCCCCACAATTAGCACAGATACGCAGTATTTT.

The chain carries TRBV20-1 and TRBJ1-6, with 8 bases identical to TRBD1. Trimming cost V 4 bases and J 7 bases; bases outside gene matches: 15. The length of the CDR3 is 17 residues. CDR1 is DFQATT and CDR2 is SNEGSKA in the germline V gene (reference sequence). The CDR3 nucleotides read TGCAGTGCTAACCCCATCCGACAGGGGCAATTCAATTCACCCCTCCACTTT. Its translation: CSANPIRQGQFNSPLHF.

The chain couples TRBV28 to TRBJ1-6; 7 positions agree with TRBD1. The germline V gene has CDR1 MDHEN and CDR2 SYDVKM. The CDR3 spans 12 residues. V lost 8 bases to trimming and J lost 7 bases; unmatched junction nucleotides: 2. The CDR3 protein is CASVQGNSPLHF. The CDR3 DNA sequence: TGTGCCAGCGTACAGGGGAATTCACCCCTCCACTTT.

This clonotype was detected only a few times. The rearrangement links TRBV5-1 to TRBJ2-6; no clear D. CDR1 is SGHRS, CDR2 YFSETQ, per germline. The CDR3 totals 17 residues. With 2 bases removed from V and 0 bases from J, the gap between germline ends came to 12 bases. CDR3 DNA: TGCGCCAGCAGCTTAGAGAGACCAGTCTCTGGGGCCAACGTCCTGACTTTC. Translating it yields CASSLERPVSGANVLTF.

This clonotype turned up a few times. The CDR3: CASSEKLDGLGGLYF. The CDR3 region has the DNA TGTGCCAGCAGTGAGAAGTTAGACGGGCTAGGAGGCCTGTATTTT. The chain uses TRBV2 and TRBJ2-3; a possible D gene is TRBD2 (5 bases). The length of the CDR3 is 15 residues. V was trimmed by 3 bases and J by 14 bases, leaving 24 bases between them. CDR1 is SNHLY, CDR2 FYNNEI, per germline. Full variable domain (outside the CDR3, taken from reference TRBV2 and TRBJ2-3): EPEVTQTPSHQVTQMGQEVILRCVPISNHLYFYWYRQILGQKVEFLVSFYNNEISEKSEIFDDQFSVERPDGSNFTLKIRSTKLEDSAMYFCASSEKLDGLGGLYFGPGTRLTVL.

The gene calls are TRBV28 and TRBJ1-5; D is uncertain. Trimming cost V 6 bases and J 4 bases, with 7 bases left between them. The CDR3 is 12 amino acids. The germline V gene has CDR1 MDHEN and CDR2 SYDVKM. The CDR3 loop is CASRIVNQPQHF. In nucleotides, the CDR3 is TGTGCCAGCAGGATAGTTAATCAGCCCCAGCATTTT.

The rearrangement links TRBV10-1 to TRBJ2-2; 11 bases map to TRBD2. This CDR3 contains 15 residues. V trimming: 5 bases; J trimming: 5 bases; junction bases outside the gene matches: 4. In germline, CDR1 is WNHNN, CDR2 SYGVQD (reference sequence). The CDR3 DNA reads TGCGCCAGCAGTCATCGACTAGCGGGGACCGGGGAGCTGTTTTTT. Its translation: CASSHRLAGTGELFF.

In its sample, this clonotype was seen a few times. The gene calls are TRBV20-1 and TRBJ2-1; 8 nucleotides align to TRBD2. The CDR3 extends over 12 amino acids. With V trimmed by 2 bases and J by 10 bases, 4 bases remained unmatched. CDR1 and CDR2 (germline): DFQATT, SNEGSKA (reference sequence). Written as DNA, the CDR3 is TGCAGTGCTAGACTCGCGGGAGGAGAGCAGTTCTTC. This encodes CSARLAGGEQFF.

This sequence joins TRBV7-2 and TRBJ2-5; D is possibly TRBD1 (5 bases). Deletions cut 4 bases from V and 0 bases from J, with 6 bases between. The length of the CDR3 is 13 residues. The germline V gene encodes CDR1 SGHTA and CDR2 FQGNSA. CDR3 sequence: CASSYRYQETQYF. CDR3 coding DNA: TGTGCCAGCAGCTACAGGTACCAAGAGACCCAGTACTTC.

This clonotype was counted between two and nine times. This CDR3 is CAISERSTGMNTEAFF. The CDR3 DNA is TGTGCCATCAGTGAACGTTCAACAGGGATGAACACTGAAGCTTTCTTT. V is TRBV10-3 and J is TRBJ1-1; possibly TRBD1 for D (6 bases). Looked up from germline, CDR1 is ENHRY and CDR2 is SYGVKD. The CDR3 sequence is 16 residues long. V dropped 3 bases and J dropped 0 bases, with 14 bases sitting between them.

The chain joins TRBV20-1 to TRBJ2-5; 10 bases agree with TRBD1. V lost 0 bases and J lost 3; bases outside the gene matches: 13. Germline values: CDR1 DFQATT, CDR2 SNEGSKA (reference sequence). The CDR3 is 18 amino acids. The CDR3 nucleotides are TGCAGTGCTAGAGAGGACAGGGGGTTAACCCAGGGCAAAGAGACCCAGTACTTC. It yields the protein CSAREDRGLTQGKETQYF.

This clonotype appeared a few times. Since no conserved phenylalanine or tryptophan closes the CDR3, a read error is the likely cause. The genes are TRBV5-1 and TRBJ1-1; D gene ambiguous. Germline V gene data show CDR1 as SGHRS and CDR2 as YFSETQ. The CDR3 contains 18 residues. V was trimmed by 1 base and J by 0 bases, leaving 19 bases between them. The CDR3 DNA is TGCGCCAGCAGCTTGCCCGATCAGCGGGCCTTCATGAACACTGAAGCTTTCCTT. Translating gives CASSLPDQRAFMNTEAFL.

The CDR3 protein is CSASGPDGRIYNEQFF. In DNA, the CDR3 is TGCAGCGCATCTGGCCCGGACGGCAGAATTTACAATGAGCAGTTCTTC. The gene calls are TRBV29-1 and TRBJ2-1; D is unclear. The V end lost 7 bases, the J end lost 4 bases, and 23 bases lay between the germline ends. There are 16 residues in the CDR3. Germline loops: CDR1 SQVTM, CDR2 ANQGSEA.

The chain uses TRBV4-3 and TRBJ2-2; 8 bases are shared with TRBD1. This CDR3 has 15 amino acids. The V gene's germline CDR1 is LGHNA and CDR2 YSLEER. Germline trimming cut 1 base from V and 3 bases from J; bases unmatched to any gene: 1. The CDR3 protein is CASSQAGGYTGELFF. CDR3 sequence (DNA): TGCGCCAGCAGCCAAGCAGGGGGCTACACCGGGGAGCTGTTTTTT.

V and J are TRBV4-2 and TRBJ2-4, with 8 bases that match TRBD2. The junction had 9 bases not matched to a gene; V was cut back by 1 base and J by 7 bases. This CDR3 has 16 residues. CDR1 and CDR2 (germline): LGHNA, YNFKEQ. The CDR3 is CASSQALAVQGNIQYF. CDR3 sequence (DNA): TGTGCCAGCAGCCAAGCACTAGCGGTGCAAGGGAACATTCAGTACTTC.

The CDR3 nucleotides read TGTGCCAGCTCACCACCGTACGGCAACGGAGGCACTGAAGCTTTCTTT. It yields the protein CASSPPYGNGGTEAFF. V usage is TRBV18 and J usage is TRBJ1-1; D not resolved. Between the trimmed V and J ends, which lost 0 bases and 4 bases, there was a span of 15 bases. The CDR3 totals 16 residues. Germline loops: CDR1 KGHSH, CDR2 LQKENI.

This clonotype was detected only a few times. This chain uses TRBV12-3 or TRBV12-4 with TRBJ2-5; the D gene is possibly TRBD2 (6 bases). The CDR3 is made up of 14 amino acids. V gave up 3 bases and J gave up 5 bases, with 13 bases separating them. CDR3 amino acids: CASSFPGDGETQYF. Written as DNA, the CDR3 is TGTGCCAGCAGTTTCCCGGGGGATGGCGAGACCCAGTACTTC.

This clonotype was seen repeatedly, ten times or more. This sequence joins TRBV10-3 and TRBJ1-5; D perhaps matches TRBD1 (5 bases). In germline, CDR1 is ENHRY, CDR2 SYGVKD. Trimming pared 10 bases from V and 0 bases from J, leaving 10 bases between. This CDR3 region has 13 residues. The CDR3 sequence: CATQGGSNQPQHF. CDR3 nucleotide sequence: TGTGCCACCCAGGGAGGTAGCAATCAGCCCCAGCATTTT.

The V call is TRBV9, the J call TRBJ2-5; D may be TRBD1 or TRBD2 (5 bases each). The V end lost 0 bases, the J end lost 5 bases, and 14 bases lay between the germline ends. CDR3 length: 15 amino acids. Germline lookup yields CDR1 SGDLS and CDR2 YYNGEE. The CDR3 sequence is CASSVVGQGGETQYF. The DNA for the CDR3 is TGTGCCAGCAGCGTAGTGGGGCAGGGCGGGGAGACCCAGTACTTC. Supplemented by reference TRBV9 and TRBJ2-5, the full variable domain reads DSGVTQTPKHLITATGQRVTLRCSPRSGDLSVYWYQQSLDQGLQFLIQYYNGEERAKGNILERFSAQQFPDLHSELNLSSLELGDSALYFCASSVVGQGGETQYFGPGTRLLVL.

For the CDR3, the DNA is TGTGCCAGCAGCGCTCGGGCAGGCGATGAAAAACTGTTTTTT. This gives the protein CASSARAGDEKLFF. The chain carries TRBV3-1 and TRBJ1-4; no definite D call. The germline V gene encodes CDR1 LGHDT and CDR2 YNNKEL (reference sequence). Trimming stripped 5 bases from V and 6 bases from J, with 13 bases between. The CDR3 has 14 residues.

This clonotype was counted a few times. DNA for the CDR3: TGCGCCAGCAGTGAGAAGGGAATGGATGAGCAGTTCTTC. Translating gives CASSEKGMDEQFF. The chain carries TRBV10-2 and TRBJ2-1, with D hard to call. V lost 2 bases and J lost 8, with 10 bases in between. CDR3 length: 13 residues. Germline V gene sequence: CDR1 WSHSY, CDR2 SAAADI.

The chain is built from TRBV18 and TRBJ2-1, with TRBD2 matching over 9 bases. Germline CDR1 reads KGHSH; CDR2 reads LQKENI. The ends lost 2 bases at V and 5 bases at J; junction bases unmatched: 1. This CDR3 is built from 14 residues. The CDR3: CASSPVAGDNEQFF. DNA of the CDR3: TGTGCCAGCTCACCAGTAGCGGGAGACAATGAGCAGTTCTTC.

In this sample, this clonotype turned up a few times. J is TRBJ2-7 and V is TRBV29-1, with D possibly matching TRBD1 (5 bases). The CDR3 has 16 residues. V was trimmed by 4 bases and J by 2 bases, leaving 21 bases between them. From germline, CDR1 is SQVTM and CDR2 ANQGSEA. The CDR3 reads CSVAGLGLVPTYEQYF. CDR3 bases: TGCAGCGTTGCAGGGTTGGGCCTAGTACCGACCTACGAGCAGTACTTC.

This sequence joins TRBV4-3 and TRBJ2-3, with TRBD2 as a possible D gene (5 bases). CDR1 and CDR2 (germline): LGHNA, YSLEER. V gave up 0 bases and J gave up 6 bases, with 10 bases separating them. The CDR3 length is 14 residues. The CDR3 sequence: CASSQDGGFDTQYF. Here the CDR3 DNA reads TGCGCCAGCAGCCAAGATGGAGGTTTTGATACGCAGTATTTT.

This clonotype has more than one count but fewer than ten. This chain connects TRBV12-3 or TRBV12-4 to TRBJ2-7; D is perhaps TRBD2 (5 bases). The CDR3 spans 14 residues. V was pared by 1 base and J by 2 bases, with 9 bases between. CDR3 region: CASSLGLRAYEQYF. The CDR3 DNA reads TGTGCCAGCAGTTTAGGTTTGCGGGCCTACGAGCAGTACTTC.

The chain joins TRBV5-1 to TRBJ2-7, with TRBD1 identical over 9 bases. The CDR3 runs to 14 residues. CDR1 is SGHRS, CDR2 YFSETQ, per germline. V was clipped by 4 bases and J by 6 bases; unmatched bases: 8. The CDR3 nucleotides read TGCGCCAGCAGCGATAGGACAGGGGAAGGCGAGCAGTACTTC. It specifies CASSDRTGEGEQYF.